These 5 T cell receptor beta chains originate from one sample sequenced in a study of graft-versus-host responses after intestinal transplantation. TCRdb's table, derived via immunoSEQ multiplex PCR, lists solely in-frame clones and lacks some. This sample has about 85,000 clones, with approximately 90% found just once. Their recognized antigens are unknown. Here the sequenced sample was unstimulated CD8+ T cells sorted from spleen or lymph node cells, taken before transplant. These receptors all come from a human donor who was the organ donor for an intestinal transplant.

This chain links TRBV10-3 with TRBJ2-3; TRBD2 aligns across 9 bases. V lost 2 bases and J lost 6; bases outside the gene matches: 6. From germline, CDR1 is ENHRY and CDR2 SYGVKD. The CDR3 spans 15 residues. The CDR3, as DNA: TGTGCCATCAGTGAGAATGCGGGGGGGATGGATACGCAGTATTTT. Its protein is CAISENAGGMDTQYF.

The V call is TRBV4-1, the J call TRBJ1-5; D is undetermined. The CDR3 consists of 16 residues. The germline CDR1 and CDR2 sequences are MGHRA and YSYEKL. V dropped 1 base and J dropped 4 bases, with 14 bases sitting between them. The chain's CDR3 is CASSQVPGRTNQPQHF. Here the CDR3 DNA reads TGCGCCAGCAGCCAAGTCCCTGGACGTACGAATCAGCCCCAGCATTTT.

J is TRBJ1-5 and V is TRBV13, with 7 bases fitting TRBD1. Looked up from germline, CDR1 is PRHDT and CDR2 is FYEKMQ (reference sequence). Trimming removed 5 bases from V and 3 bases from J; junction bases left unmatched: 4. The CDR3 loop spans 14 amino acids. CDR3 region: CASSLTGNNQPQHF. The CDR3 DNA is TGTGCCAGCAGCCTGACAGGGAACAATCAGCCCCAGCATTTT.

In this sample, this clone turned up a few times. The rearrangement uses TRBV4-1 and TRBJ2-7, with 7 bases aligning to TRBD1. V shed 2 bases and J 5 bases; nucleotides not matched to a gene: 6. This CDR3 spans 14 amino acids. Germline-derived CDR1 and CDR2 are MGHRA and YSYEKL. The CDR3 protein is CASSQRGTDHEQYF. The CDR3 DNA is TGCGCCAGCAGCCAAAGGGGGACAGACCACGAGCAGTACTTC.

The J gene is TRBJ1-1, the V gene TRBV2, with D unclear. The V and J ends lost 1 base and 5 bases respectively, with 17 bases between them. Germline values: CDR1 SNHLY, CDR2 FYNNEI. The CDR3 covers 16 residues. The DNA of the CDR3 is TGTGCCAGCAGTGAAGGGACTAACATAGTAATTACTGAAGCTTTCTTT. Its protein product is CASSEGTNIVITEAFF.